This is a list of T cell receptor beta chains from one sample in a study of CD8 T cells in ankylosing spondylitis. TCRdb reanalysed the 5' RACE reads using MiXCR and keeps one entry per CDR3 protein. The sample includes around 42,000 distinct CDR3 sequences, 2.7% of them seen just once. The specimen was blood, either unsorted or a sorted T cell fraction (not recorded which). The receptor source for this set is a male donor with ankylosing spondylitis or in good health (not recorded which). Each CDR3 is given with its conserved first and last residue. The D gene is left open where the match is weak. Clone size is not always given. Where it is, it says once, few, many or a class for expanded clones.

V: TRBV9; J: TRBJ2-7; D: .; size: many; DNA: TGTGCCAGCAGCGTAGGGGGGGCGGACTCCTACGAGCAGTACTTC; CDR3: CASSVGGADSYEQYF
V: TRBV9; J: TRBJ2-3; D: TRBD1; size: many; DNA: TGTGCCAGCAGCCTCCCGGACAGGTCGAATACGCAGTATTTT; CDR3: CASSLPDRSNTQYF
V: TRBV9; J: TRBJ2-6; D: .; size: many; DNA: TGTGCCAGCAGCGACCGACACGAGGCCAACGTCCTGACTTTC; CDR3: CASSDRHEANVLTF
V: TRBV9; J: TRBJ1-3; D: .; size: many; DNA: TGTGCCAGCAGCGTAGCACCGGGGGCGAAAGGAAACACCATATATTTT; CDR3: CASSVAPGAKGNTIYF
V: TRBV21-1; J: TRBJ1-1; D: .; size: many; DNA: TGTGCCAGCAGCAAGGGGCCCGAGAACACTGAAGCTTTCTTT; CDR3: CASSKGPENTEAFF
V: TRBV9; J: TRBJ2-3; D: .; size: many; DNA: TGTGCCAGCAGCGTAGTAACAGTCCCCACAGATACGCAGTATTTT; CDR3: CASSVVTVPTDTQYF
V: TRBV9; J: TRBJ1-3; D: .; size: many; DNA: TGTGCCAGCAGCGTAGATCGGGTATCTGGAAACACCATATATTTT; CDR3: CASSVDRVSGNTIYF
V: TRBV9; J: TRBJ2-5; D: .; size: many; DNA: TGTGCCAGCAGCGTAGGCATGGTCCGAGAGACCCAGTACTTC; CDR3: CASSVGMVRETQYF
V: TRBV9; J: TRBJ2-1; D: TRBD2; size: many; DNA: TGTGCCTCCGGGGCTAGCGGGGGCAATGAGCAGTTCTTC; CDR3: CASGASGGNEQFF
V: TRBV9; J: TRBJ2-7; D: .; size: many; DNA: TGTGCCAGCAGCGTAGATCTGGGGAGCCCTGACGGACTGCATTCCTACGAGCAGTACTTC; CDR3: CASSVDLGSPDGLHSYEQYF
V: TRBV9; J: TRBJ2-7; D: TRBD2; size: many; DNA: TGTGCCAGCAGCGTAGCCCCAGGGACTAGCGGGAGGGCCGGGGACGAGCAGTACTTC; CDR3: CASSVAPGTSGRAGDEQYF
V: TRBV9; J: TRBJ2-1; D: TRBD2; size: many; DNA: TGTGCCAGCAGCTGGGGGGGGTCTTACAATGAGCAGTTCTTC; CDR3: CASSWGGSYNEQFF
V: TRBV9; J: TRBJ2-3; D: .; size: many; DNA: TGTGCCACCTCCGAGCTCTTGGGCACAGATACGCAGTATTTT; CDR3: CATSELLGTDTQYF
V: TRBV9; J: TRBJ2-5; D: TRBD1; size: many; DNA: TGTGCCAGCAGCGGACAGGGGTTGGGGGAGACCCAGTACTTC; CDR3: CASSGQGLGETQYF
V: TRBV9; J: TRBJ2-2; D: .; size: many; DNA: TGTGCCAGCAGCGACCGTCTCGGGGGCACCGGGGAGCTGTTTTTT; CDR3: CASSDRLGGTGELFF
V: TRBV9; J: TRBJ1-2; D: TRBD1; size: many; DNA: TGTGCCAGCAGCGTAGCCGACAGGGCCGACTATGGCTACACCTTC; CDR3: CASSVADRADYGYTF
V: TRBV9; J: TRBJ2-1; D: TRBD2; size: many; DNA: TGTGCCAGCAGCGTAGTACTAGCGGGAGGCTACAATGAGCAGTTCTTC; CDR3: CASSVVLAGGYNEQFF
V: TRBV9; J: TRBJ2-1; D: TRBD2; size: many; DNA: TGTGCCAGCAGCGTCCAAGGACTAGCGGGGGGTAATGAGCAGTTCTTC; CDR3: CASSVQGLAGGNEQFF
V: TRBV9; J: TRBJ2-1; D: TRBD2; size: many; DNA: TGTGCCAGCAGCGTAGCGAGCGGGAGAAACTACAATGAGCAGTTCTTC; CDR3: CASSVASGRNYNEQFF
V: TRBV9; J: TRBJ2-7; D: .; size: many; DNA: TGTGCCAGCAGACCTCCCCCCCCGGCCAACGAGCAGTACTTC; CDR3: CASRPPPPANEQYF
V: TRBV9; J: TRBJ2-1; D: TRBD2; size: many; DNA: TGTGCCAGCAGCGTAGGCCCTAGCGGGATTGCAGATGAGCAGTTCTTC; CDR3: CASSVGPSGIADEQFF
V: TRBV19; J: TRBJ2-4; D: .; size: .; DNA: TGTGCCAATACCAAGAGCCCGCGTCGGAGATCCAAAAACATTCAGTACTTC; CDR3: CANTKSPRRRSKNIQYF
V: TRBV9; J: TRBJ2-1; D: TRBD2; size: many; DNA: TGTGCCAGCAGCCCGACTATCCTAGCGGGGGACGACAATGAGCAGTTCTTC; CDR3: CASSPTILAGDDNEQFF
V: TRBV9; J: TRBJ1-4; D: TRBD1; size: many; DNA: TGTGCCAGCAGCGGCTCCGGGACAGCTAATGAAAAACTGTTTTTT; CDR3: CASSGSGTANEKLFF
V: TRBV9; J: TRBJ2-7; D: .; size: many; DNA: TGTGCCAGCAGCGCTAATTTAAAGGACGAGCAGTACTTC; CDR3: CASSANLKDEQYF
V: TRBV9; J: TRBJ1-3; D: .; size: many; DNA: TGTGCCAGCAGCGTTTACGTCGGTAGCTTCTCTGGAAACACCATATATTTT; CDR3: CASSVYVGSFSGNTIYF
V: TRBV9; J: TRBJ2-5; D: TRBD2; size: many; DNA: TGTGCCAGCAGCGTCCTCCCCGGACTAGCGGGTGGGGAGACCCAGTACTTC; CDR3: CASSVLPGLAGGETQYF
V: TRBV9; J: TRBJ1-1; D: .; size: many; DNA: TGTGCCAGCAGCTCATCGATCCTTCGGGCCTCTGAAGCTTTCTTT; CDR3: CASSSSILRASEAFF
V: TRBV9; J: TRBJ2-1; D: TRBD2; size: many; DNA: TGTGCCAGCAGCGGCACCGCTAGCGGGAGGTGGTTCTTC; CDR3: CASSGTASGRWFF
V: TRBV9; J: TRBJ2-1; D: TRBD2; size: few; DNA: TGTGCCAGCAGCTCCCGGGGGACTAGCGGGAGAAGCTCCTACAATGAGCAGTTCTTC; CDR3: CASSSRGTSGRSSYNEQFF
V: TRBV9; J: TRBJ2-2; D: .; size: many; DNA: TGTGCCAGCAGCCCTGATGGGAACACCGGGGAGCTGTTTTTT; CDR3: CASSPDGNTGELFF
V: TRBV9; J: TRBJ1-1; D: .; size: many; DNA: TGTGCCAGCAGCGGGGGGCAGCCGAACACTGAAGCTTTCTTT; CDR3: CASSGGQPNTEAFF
V: TRBV9; J: TRBJ2-3; D: TRBD2; size: many; DNA: TGTGCCAGCAGCGTAGTAAGCGGGAGGGCGATAGATACGCAGTATTTT; CDR3: CASSVVSGRAIDTQYF
V: TRBV9; J: TRBJ2-5; D: .; size: many; DNA: TGTGCCAGCAGCGTAGACAGGGATAAAGAGACCCAGTACTTC; CDR3: CASSVDRDKETQYF
V: TRBV9; J: TRBJ1-1; D: TRBD1; size: many; DNA: TGTGCCAGCAGCCAGGGACAGGGAGGGACTGAAGCTTTCTTT; CDR3: CASSQGQGGTEAFF
V: TRBV9; J: TRBJ1-3; D: .; size: many; DNA: TGTGCCAGCAGCCGGGACCTAGGAAACACCATATATTTT; CDR3: CASSRDLGNTIYF
V: TRBV9; J: TRBJ1-1; D: TRBD1; size: many; DNA: TGTGCCAGCAGCGTATTCGGACAGGGGAACACTGAAGCTTTCTTT; CDR3: CASSVFGQGNTEAFF
V: TRBV9; J: TRBJ2-1; D: .; size: many; DNA: TGTGCCAGCAGCGTAGGACCGCGGACCCTATACAATGAGCAGTTCTTC; CDR3: CASSVGPRTLYNEQFF
V: TRBV9; J: TRBJ2-2; D: .; size: few; DNA: TGTGCCAGCAGCGTAACAGGGCGTCCCGGGGAGCTGTTTTTT; CDR3: CASSVTGRPGELFF
V: TRBV9; J: TRBJ2-6; D: TRBD1; size: many; DNA: TGTGCCAGCAGCGGGACAGGCAGACCTTCTGGGGCCAACGTCCTGACTTTC; CDR3: CASSGTGRPSGANVLTF
V: TRBV9; J: TRBJ2-2; D: .; size: many; DNA: TGTGCCAGCGGGCCGGGCGGGCCGAACACCGGGGAGCTGTTTTTT; CDR3: CASGPGGPNTGELFF
V: TRBV9; J: TRBJ2-2; D: .; size: many; DNA: TGTGCCAGCAGCCCCGGACAGAGGAACACCGGGGAGCTGTTTTTT; CDR3: CASSPGQRNTGELFF
V: TRBV9; J: TRBJ2-5; D: TRBD1; size: many; DNA: TGTGCCAGCAGCGTAGCGGGACAGGGGATCCAAGAGACCCAGTACTTC; CDR3: CASSVAGQGIQETQYF
V: TRBV9; J: TRBJ2-5; D: .; size: many; DNA: TGTGCCAGCAGCTTAAAAGGGGCAGGAGAGACCCAGTACTTC; CDR3: CASSLKGAGETQYF
V: TRBV9; J: TRBJ2-3; D: .; size: many; DNA: TGTGCCAGCAGCGTGGGCGGGACGGCGTCAGATACGCAGTATTTT; CDR3: CASSVGGTASDTQYF
V: TRBV9; J: TRBJ2-5; D: .; size: many; DNA: TGTGCCAGCGGTCGATTAGAGACCCAGTACTTC; CDR3: CASGRLETQYF
V: TRBV9; J: TRBJ2-7; D: TRBD1; size: many; DNA: TGTGCCAGCAGCGTATCTTCCGGGACAGGGTCCTACGAGCAGTACTTC; CDR3: CASSVSSGTGSYEQYF
V: TRBV9; J: TRBJ2-2; D: .; size: many; DNA: TGTGCCAGTTCCACAGGGTTGAACACCGGGGAGCTGTTTTTT; CDR3: CASSTGLNTGELFF